The TCR beta chain under discussion was sequenced for a study of blood T cells in healthy people across ages. Study-wide results and caveats: Conclusively comparing naive with antigen-experienced cells was impossible with unsorted PBMCs. When set beside aged donors, long-lived donors presented more naive CD4+ cells and higher diversity.

The V end was cut by 3 bases, the J end by 2 bases, with 14 bases between. Germline CDR1 GTSNPN, CDR2 SVGIG (reference sequence). The CDR3 consists of 14 residues. Then a second PCR, running about 6 to 11 cycles, was carried out with a sample-barcoded 5' primer and a J-beta primer mix. TCRdb analysed the 5' RACE reads with MiXCR anew, one entry per CDR3 protein. The data show approximately 1,700,000 distinct CDR3 sequences, roughly 43% seen once. This clonotype was observed a handful of times. Its specificity is unknown. This sequence originates from a human donor in good health. The rearrangement links TRBV30 to TRBJ2-7; D remains unclear. The sample consisted of blood. This chain's CDR3 is CAWSDERTAYEQYF. CDR3 bases: TGTGCCTGGAGCGATGAACGGACGGCCTACGAGCAGTACTTC.